This is a list of T cell receptor beta chains from one sample in a study of vaccination effects on CD4 cells after COVID-19. The method was immunoSEQ multiplex PCR; TCRdb's version includes in-frame clones alone and lacks a portion of them. Among about 73,000 clones listed, roughly 74% were seen once. No antigen has been identified for these receptors. Specimen: CD4+ T cells from PBMCs cultured with HCoV-NL63 spike peptides, collected before COVID-19 vaccination. The receptors here all came from a human donor who received a COVID-19 vaccine. Both conserved end residues are part of each CDR3. The D gene is left open where the match is weak. Only part of the rows carry a size: once, few, many, or a class if the clone is expanded.

d_call: TRBD2; v_call: TRBV11-3; j_call: TRBJ2-1; clone_size: -; cdr3_aa: CASSPGTNYNEQFF; cdr3_nt: TGTGCCAGCAGCCCCGGGACTAACTACAATGAGCAGTTCTTC
d_call: -; v_call: TRBV5-1; j_call: TRBJ2-5; clone_size: -; cdr3_aa: CASSLKGSEMETQYF; cdr3_nt: TGCGCCAGCAGCTTGAAAGGGAGTGAGATGGAGACCCAGTACTTC
d_call: -; v_call: TRBV18; j_call: TRBJ1-1; clone_size: once; cdr3_aa: CASSPLYGATAEAFF; cdr3_nt: TGTGCCAGCTCACCATTGTATGGGGCTACCGCTGAAGCTTTCTTT
d_call: TRBD2; v_call: TRBV27; j_call: TRBJ2-3; clone_size: -; cdr3_aa: CASSLLALGGGNTDTQYF; cdr3_nt: TGTGCCAGCAGTTTATTAGCGTTGGGCGGGGGGAACACAGATACGCAGTATTTT
d_call: -; v_call: TRBV7-2; j_call: TRBJ2-5; clone_size: -; cdr3_aa: CASSFGETQYF; cdr3_nt: TGTGCCAGCAGCTTCGGGGAGACCCAGTACTTC
d_call: -; v_call: TRBV5-1; j_call: TRBJ2-2; clone_size: -; cdr3_aa: CASSLSPVVTGELFF; cdr3_nt: TGCGCCAGCAGCTTGTCGCCGGTCGTCACCGGGGAGCTGTTTTTT
d_call: TRBD1; v_call: TRBV29-1; j_call: TRBJ1-1; clone_size: -; cdr3_aa: CSVNRGAGLGSEAFF; cdr3_nt: TGCAGCGTTAACAGGGGTGCCGGGTTAGGGTCTGAAGCTTTCTTT
d_call: -; v_call: TRBV5-6; j_call: TRBJ1-2; clone_size: -; cdr3_aa: CASSRSRVSYGYTF; cdr3_nt: TGTGCCAGCAGTCGTAGCAGGGTCAGCTATGGCTACACCTTC
d_call: -; v_call: TRBV9; j_call: TRBJ1-2; clone_size: -; cdr3_aa: CASSRTVTGSRGGYTF; cdr3_nt: TGTGCCAGCAGCCGGACCGTGACCGGGAGCAGAGGTGGCTACACCTTC
d_call: TRBD1; v_call: TRBV10-1; j_call: TRBJ2-1; clone_size: -; cdr3_aa: CASSEPGTGGYNEQFF; cdr3_nt: TGCGCCAGCAGTGAACCCGGGACAGGGGGCTACAATGAGCAGTTCTTC